This T cell receptor beta chain was identified during a study of blood T cell repertoires in COVID-19. As for the study in general: From the United States, Italy and Spain came samples of acute and convalescent COVID-19. Sample material is recorded as cDNA or gDNA derived from T cells, B-cell-depleted T cells, or PBMCs.

Authors' processing steps: Amplification of reference gene primers provided the estimated nucleated cell counts. Produced via immunoSEQ multiplex PCR; TCRdb's table is partial and in-frame only. V and J calls and clone size are copied from that table; D and trimming were computed from the DNA. The table lists tens of thousands of clones, 75% to 90% of them singletons. This CDR3 is 15 amino acids long. The V gene's germline CDR1 is SGHRS and CDR2 YFSETQ. V shed 0 bases and J shed 2 bases, with 8 bases lying between them. The chain uses TRBV5-1 and TRBJ1-4, with unresolved D. The clonotype originates from a man in his fifties or sixties with active or convalescent COVID-19. The specimen sequenced was peripheral blood. The CDR3: CASSLGGSTNEKLFF. CDR3 coding DNA: TGCGCCAGCAGCTTGGGAGGGTCCACTAATGAAAAACTGTTTTTT.